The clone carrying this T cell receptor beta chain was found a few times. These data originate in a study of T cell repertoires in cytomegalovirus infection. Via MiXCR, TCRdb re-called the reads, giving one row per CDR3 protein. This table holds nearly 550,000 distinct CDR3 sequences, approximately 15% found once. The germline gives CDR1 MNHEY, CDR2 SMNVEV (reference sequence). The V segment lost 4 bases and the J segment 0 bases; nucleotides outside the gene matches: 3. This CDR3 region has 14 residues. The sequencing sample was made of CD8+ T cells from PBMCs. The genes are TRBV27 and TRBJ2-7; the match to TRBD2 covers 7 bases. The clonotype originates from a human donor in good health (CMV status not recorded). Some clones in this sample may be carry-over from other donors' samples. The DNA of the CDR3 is TGTGCCAGCAGTTACGGGAGGAGCTCCTACGAGCAGTACTTC. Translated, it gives CASSYGRSSYEQYF.